A selection of T cell receptor beta chains follows, all from one sample in a study of blood T cell repertoires in COVID-19. TCRdb keeps only in-frame clones here, not all; method: immunoSEQ multiplex PCR. In the table there are fewer than 400,000 clones, about 90% of which are singletons. Sequencing was performed on PBMCs or T cells enriched from blood (not recorded which). All receptors come from a woman in her thirties who had recovered from COVID-19. Both conserved end residues are part of each CDR3. Fields, in order: V gene, clone size, CDR3 length, J gene, D gene, CDR3 DNA, CDR3 protein. The D gene is left open where the match is weak. Clone size appears in some rows only: once, few, many, or a class for an expanded clone.

TRBV4-1	.	15	TRBJ2-4	TRBD2	TGCGCCAGCAGCCAAGATGGGACTAGCGGGAACATTCAGTACTTC	CASSQDGTSGNIQYF
TRBV7-2	.	16	TRBJ1-4	TRBD1	TGTGCCAGCAGCGGAGGGACAGCTCGAACTAATGAAAAACTGTTTTTT	CASSGGTARTNEKLFF
TRBV5-6	.	18	TRBJ1-6	TRBD1	TGTGCCAGCAGATCCGGGACAGCCTCTCTCTCGCGAAATTCACCCCTCCACTTT	CASRSGTASLSRNSPLHF
TRBV6-5	.	12	TRBJ2-7	TRBD2	TGTGCCAGCATGGGACTAGCTTACGAGCAGTACTTC	CASMGLAYEQYF
TRBV5-1	.	14	TRBJ2-3	.	TGCGCCAGCAGCCATTCACTACGCACAGATACGCAGTATTTT	CASSHSLRTDTQYF
TRBV28	.	18	TRBJ2-5	TRBD1	TGTGCCAGCAGCTTATTGACAGGGGGATCTCGCCCAAGAGAGACCCAGTACTTC	CASSLLTGGSRPRETQYF
TRBV2	.	13	TRBJ1-1	TRBD1	TGTGCCAGCTCGGGACAGGGGGACACTGAAGCTTTCTTT	CASSGQGDTEAFF
TRBV24-1	.	15	TRBJ1-1	.	TGTGCCACCAGTGATTCCGCACGGGGGAACACTGAAGCTTTCTTT	CATSDSARGNTEAFF
TRBV30	once	14	TRBJ1-5	.	TGTGCCTGGAGCGAAGGGGGTGGGAGTCAGCCCCAGCATTTT	CAWSEGGGSQPQHF
TRBV7-9	.	14	TRBJ1-2	.	TGTGCCAGCAGCCCTACGTTAGCTAACTATGGCTACACCTTC	CASSPTLANYGYTF
TRBV27	few	13	TRBJ2-7	.	TGTGCCAACTCCGAGGCCATCAACTACGAGCAGTACTTC	CANSEAINYEQYF
TRBV11-2	.	15	TRBJ1-2	.	TGTGCCAGCAGCAGTATAGACAGAACTAACTATGGCTACACCTTC	CASSSIDRTNYGYTF